This TCR beta chain is from a study of T-cell memory formation after mild COVID-19. Study at large: For the most part, TCR clusters were specific to one donor.

This clonotype has just a few counts. The length of the CDR3 is 14 residues. Germline assignment: CDR1 SQVTM and CDR2 ANQGSEA. V gave up 6 bases and J gave up 0 bases; unmatched junction bases: 3. MiXCR, run by TCRdb on the 5' RACE reads, gives a single entry per CDR3 protein. Here the sample spans 120,000 to 150,000 distinct CDR3 sequences, 14% being singletons. The V gene is TRBV29-1, the J gene TRBJ2-1; 9 bases fit TRBD1. Sequenced: PBMCs or a T cell subset sorted from them (not recorded which). The source of this sequence is an adult woman who had mild COVID-19 (a few samples of this study predate the infection). Cell type and time point are not known. CDR3 coding DNA: TGCAGCGTCGGACAGGGGCTCTCCTACAATGAGCAGTTCTTC. Translation: CSVGQGLSYNEQFF.